Presented here are 23 T cell receptor beta chains from one specimen sequenced in a study of T cell repertoires in cytomegalovirus infection. Using its own MiXCR run on the reads, TCRdb lists one record per CDR3 protein. The profile covers some 120,000 distinct CDR3 sequences, with roughly a third appearing a single time and roughly 50% taken by the ten largest. For these TCRs, the target antigens are not known. The sample here was CD8+ T cells from cultured PBMCs, taken from culture after CMV antigen stimulation. The receptors stem from a human donor in good health (CMV status not recorded). Some clones in this sample may be carry-over from other donors' samples.

This rearrangement joins TRBV29-1 to TRBJ2-1, with 12 positions matching TRBD2. V shed 1 base and J 5 bases; nucleotides not matched to a gene: 3. Per the germline V gene, CDR1 is SQVTM and CDR2 is ANQGSEA. This CDR3 spans 15 amino acids. The CDR3 nucleotides read TGCAGCGTTGAAGGGGCTAGCGGGGGGGACAATGAGCAGTTCTTC. Protein product: CSVEGASGGDNEQFF.

This clonotype turned up a few times. The V gene is TRBV7-6, the J gene TRBJ2-5, with 7 bases identical to TRBD1. Germline V CDR1 and CDR2: SGHVS, FNYEAQ. J was trimmed by 5 bases and V by 3 bases; bases with no gene match: 9. This CDR3 spans 15 amino acids. CDR3 coding DNA: TGTGCCAGCAGCTTTACAGGGGTCAAGACGGAGACCCAGTACTTC. Its translation is CASSFTGVKTETQYF.

This clonotype appeared once. V usage is TRBV7-6 and J usage is TRBJ1-1; 10 nucleotides agree with TRBD1. CDR3 size: 18 residues. Germline-derived CDR1 and CDR2 are SGHVS and FNYEAQ. The ends lost 1 base at V and 3 bases at J; junction bases unmatched: 11. CDR3 coding DNA: TGTGCCAGCAGCTTAGTAGTGTTTGCGGACAGGGGGTACACTGAAGCTTTCTTT. Translation: CASSLVVFADRGYTEAFF.

The V gene is TRBV7-9, the J gene TRBJ2-6; no reliable D call. The CDR3 is made up of 15 amino acids. V shed 5 bases and J shed 2 bases, with 10 bases lying between them. Germline values: CDR1 SEHNR, CDR2 FQNEAQ (reference sequence). The CDR3 coding sequence is TGTGCCAGCAGCAACAAAGACACTGGGGCCAACGTCCTGACTTTC. This gives the protein CASSNKDTGANVLTF.

The chain employs TRBV5-1 and TRBJ2-3, with 7 nucleotides matching TRBD1. The ends lost 0 bases at V and 0 bases at J; junction bases unmatched: 4. Germline lookup yields CDR1 SGHRS and CDR2 YFSETQ. This CDR3 spans 16 amino acids. The DNA for the CDR3 is TGCGCCAGCAGCTTGGGACAGGGTGGAAGCACAGATACGCAGTATTTT. It codes for CASSLGQGGSTDTQYF.

There are a few counts of this clonotype. The J gene is TRBJ2-3, the V gene TRBV12-3 or TRBV12-4, with D possibly being TRBD1 or TRBD2 (6 bases each). V lost 5 bases and J lost 4, with 16 bases in between. The CDR3 has 15 amino acids. The CDR3 DNA sequence: TGTGCCAGCAGTCCAATGGGGGGCGGGGCAGATACGCAGTATTTT. Amino acids: CASSPMGGGADTQYF.

In this sample, this clonotype turned up many times. The chain joins TRBV7-8 to TRBJ2-5, with TRBD2 matching over 8 bases. This CDR3 region has 15 residues. Germline V CDR1 and CDR2: SGHVS, FQNEAQ. V was pared by 6 bases and J by 3 bases, with 9 bases of the junction left unmatched. Here the CDR3 DNA reads TGTGCCAGCAGTCACTATCAAGCGGGGGAAGAGACCCAGTACTTC. Translated, it gives CASSHYQAGEETQYF.

This clonotype was observed at least ten times. V and J are TRBV20-1 and TRBJ2-7; D uncertain. The V gene lost 0 bases and the J gene lost 0 bases, with 9 bases spanning the gap. The CDR3 is 14 amino acids. Germline CDR1 is DFQATT and CDR2 is SNEGSKA (reference sequence). The CDR3 protein is CSARDRKYSYEQYF. CDR3 nucleotide sequence: TGCAGTGCTAGAGATCGTAAGTACTCCTACGAGCAGTACTTC.

The rearrangement joins TRBV2 to TRBJ1-1, with a weak D call TRBD1 (5 bases). V lost 7 bases, J lost 8 bases, and 11 bases lay in between. This CDR3 contains 11 residues. In germline, CDR1 is SNHLY, CDR2 FYNNEI. DNA of the CDR3: TGTGCCAGCACGGGGGGTTTAGAAGCTTTCTTT. Residues: CASTGGLEAFF.

The chain couples TRBV6-2 or TRBV6-3 to TRBJ2-3; 8 nucleotides align to TRBD2. Losses at the gene ends were 0 bases for V and 0 bases for J; bases not matched to a gene: 5. The CDR3 runs to 17 residues. In germline, CDR1 is MNHEY, CDR2 SVGEGT. CDR3: CASSYSISGGSTDTQYF. In DNA form, the CDR3 reads TGTGCCAGCAGTTACTCGATCAGCGGGGGTAGCACAGATACGCAGTATTTT.

This clonotype occurred once. The V and J genes are TRBV7-2 and TRBJ1-2, with D possibly matching TRBD1 (5 bases). This CDR3 region has 15 residues. Germline assignment: CDR1 SGHTA and CDR2 FQGNSA. Trimming shortened V by 5 bases and J by 3 bases, and 16 bases separated the two germline ends. CDR3 region: CASSQGRGRYYGYTF. The CDR3 region has the DNA TGTGCCAGCAGCCAGGGACGAGGACGGTACTATGGCTACACCTTC.

The rearrangement joins TRBV12-3 or TRBV12-4 to TRBJ1-2; no definite D call. With 5 bases removed from V and 4 bases from J, the gap between germline ends came to 11 bases. This CDR3 contains 13 residues. The CDR3 sequence is CASSPSRGYGYTF. The CDR3 DNA follows: TGTGCCAGCAGTCCCTCTCGTGGCTATGGCTACACCTTC.

This clonotype appeared a few times. The V and J genes are TRBV12-3 or TRBV12-4 and TRBJ1-5; maybe TRBD1 (5 bases). The CDR3 runs to 15 residues. V was pared by 5 bases and J by 2 bases, with 13 bases between. The CDR3 loop is CASSPGRVGNQPQHF. The CDR3 bases are TGTGCCAGCAGTCCAGGGCGAGTAGGCAATCAGCCCCAGCATTTT.

This clonotype was detected only a few times. The CDR3 sequence: CASSQVTRTSSYNEQFF. The CDR3 region has the DNA TGTGCCAGCAGCCAAGTAACGAGGACTAGCTCCTACAATGAGCAGTTCTTC. The V and J genes are TRBV3-1 and TRBJ2-1; 7 bases map to TRBD2. The CDR3 totals 17 residues. CDR1 is LGHDT, CDR2 YNNKEL, per germline (reference sequence). The V gene end was trimmed by 1 base and the J gene end by 0 bases; junction bases not matched to a gene: 6.

This clonotype has just a few counts. The rearrangement uses TRBV19 and TRBJ2-7; possible D gene TRBD1, 6 bases. The CDR3 extends over 12 amino acids. V was pared by 4 bases and J by 4 bases, with 8 bases between. Germline lookup yields CDR1 LNHDA and CDR2 SQIVND (reference sequence). CDR3 loop: CASSNTGYEQYF. CDR3 nucleotide sequence: TGTGCCAGTAGTAACACAGGGTACGAGCAGTACTTC.

The J gene is TRBJ2-3, the V gene TRBV9; tentatively, D is TRBD1 (5 bases). Trimming took off 0 bases at V and 0 bases at J, with 11 bases between the two ends. This CDR3 has 16 amino acids. Germline-derived CDR1 and CDR2 are SGDLS and YYNGEE. DNA for the CDR3: TGTGCCAGCAGCGTAGCTTTGACAGCTAGCACAGATACGCAGTATTTT. This translates into CASSVALTASTDTQYF.

The chain combines TRBV3-1 with TRBJ2-7; tentatively, D is TRBD1 or TRBD2 (7 bases each). This CDR3 contains 14 residues. Germline V lookup: CDR1 LGHDT, CDR2 YNNKEL (reference sequence). V lost 6 bases, J lost 6 bases, and 18 bases lay in between. In DNA form, the CDR3 reads TGTGCCAGCAGAATATCTGACAGGGAGGGCGAGCAGTACTTC. Protein sequence: CASRISDREGEQYF.

The chain joins TRBV3-1 to TRBJ2-7; the D gene is possibly TRBD2 (5 bases). V gave up 2 bases and J gave up 4 bases, with 12 bases separating them. CDR1 LGHDT and CDR2 YNNKEL come from the germline V gene (reference sequence). The CDR3 has 14 amino acids. CDR3 bases: TGTGCCAGCAGCCAATTGCTAGGGAGATACGAGCAGTACTTC. It translates to CASSQLLGRYEQYF.

This clonotype occurred a few times. The V and J genes are TRBV6-9 and TRBJ2-5, with D possibly matching TRBD2 (5 bases). The germline V and J ends were trimmed by 9 bases and 4 bases, with 15 bases remaining between them. This CDR3 contains 13 residues. The V gene's germline CDR1 is MNHGY and CDR2 SVAAGI. CDR3 sequence: CARIRGVGETQYF. DNA for the CDR3: TGTGCCAGGATACGGGGTGTAGGAGAGACCCAGTACTTC.

In its sample, this clonotype was seen a few times. Lacking the conserved final phenylalanine or tryptophan, this CDR3 likely reflects a read error. This chain joins TRBV7-6 and TRBJ2-3, with TRBD2 matching 10 bases. The CDR3 is made up of 15 amino acids. Germline-derived CDR1 and CDR2 are SGHVS and FNYEAQ. Trimming took 2 bases from V and 3 from J; bases not matched to a gene: 2. The CDR3 sequence is CASSLLAGVTDTQYS. The CDR3 coding sequence is TGTGCCAGCAGCTTACTAGCGGGGGTAACAGATACGCAGTATTCT.

This clonotype was seen a handful of times. The chain joins TRBV20-1 to TRBJ2-7, with 7 bases aligning to TRBD2. Germline CDR1 reads DFQATT; CDR2 reads SNEGSKA (reference sequence). This CDR3 is built from 12 residues. The V segment lost 3 bases and the J segment 4 bases; nucleotides outside the gene matches: 3. This CDR3 is CSARLAEYEQYF. In nucleotides, the CDR3 is TGCAGTGCTAGGCTAGCGGAGTACGAGCAGTACTTC.

This chain links TRBV12-3 or TRBV12-4 with TRBJ2-1; weak D call: TRBD2 (6 bases). The V and J ends lost 6 bases and 2 bases respectively, with 17 bases between them. This CDR3 spans 16 amino acids. As DNA, the CDR3 is TGTGCCAGCAGCCTACTAGCCCCAGCCCCCTACAATGAGCAGTTCTTC. This codes for CASSLLAPAPYNEQFF.

Of note for this clonotype: Given a much more abundant clone one base away, this may be a read error. V and J are TRBV7-2 and TRBJ1-1, with D uncertain. CDR1 is SGHTA, CDR2 FQGNSA, per germline. The CDR3 extends over 15 amino acids. The CDR3 sequence is CASRLIYSVNTEAFF. CDR3 nucleotides: TGTGCCAGCCGCTTAATCTATTCGGTGAACACTGAAGCTTTCTTT.